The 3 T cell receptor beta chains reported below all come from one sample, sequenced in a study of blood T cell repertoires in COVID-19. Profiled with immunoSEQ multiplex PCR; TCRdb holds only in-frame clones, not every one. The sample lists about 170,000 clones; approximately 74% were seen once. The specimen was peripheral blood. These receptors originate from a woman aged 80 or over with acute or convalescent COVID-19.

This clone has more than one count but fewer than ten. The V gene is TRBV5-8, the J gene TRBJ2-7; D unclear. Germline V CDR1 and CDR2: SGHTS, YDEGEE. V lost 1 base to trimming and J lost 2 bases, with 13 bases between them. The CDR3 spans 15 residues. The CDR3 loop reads CASSLSSRFPYEQYF. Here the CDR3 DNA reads TGTGCCAGCAGCTTGTCTTCCAGATTTCCCTACGAGCAGTACTTC. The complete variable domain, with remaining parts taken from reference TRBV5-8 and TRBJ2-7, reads EAGVTQSPTHLIKTRGQQATLRCSPISGHTSVYWYQQALGLGLQFLLWYDEGEERNRGNFPPRFSGRQFPNYSSELNVNALELEDSALYLCASSLSSRFPYEQYFGPGTRLTVT.

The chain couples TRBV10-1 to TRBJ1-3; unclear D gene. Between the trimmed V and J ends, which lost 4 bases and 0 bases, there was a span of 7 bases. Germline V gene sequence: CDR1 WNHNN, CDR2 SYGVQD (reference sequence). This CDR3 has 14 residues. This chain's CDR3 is CASSAGSSGNTIYF. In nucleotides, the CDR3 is TGCGCCAGCAGTGCAGGATCCTCTGGAAACACCATATATTTT.

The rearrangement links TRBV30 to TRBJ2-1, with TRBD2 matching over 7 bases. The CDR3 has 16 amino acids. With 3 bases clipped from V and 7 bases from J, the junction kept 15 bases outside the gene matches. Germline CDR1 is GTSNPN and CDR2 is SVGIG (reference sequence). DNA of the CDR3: TGTGCCTGGAGACGCCTGGCGGGAGTGGGGAATAATGAGCAGTTCTTC. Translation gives CAWRRLAGVGNNEQFF. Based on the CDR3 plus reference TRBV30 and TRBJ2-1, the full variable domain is SQTIHQWPATLVQPVGSPLSLECTVEGTSNPNLYWYRQAAGRGLQLLFYSVGIGQISSEVPQNLSASRPQDRQFILSSKKLLLSDSGFYLCAWRRLAGVGNNEQFFGPGTRLTVL.